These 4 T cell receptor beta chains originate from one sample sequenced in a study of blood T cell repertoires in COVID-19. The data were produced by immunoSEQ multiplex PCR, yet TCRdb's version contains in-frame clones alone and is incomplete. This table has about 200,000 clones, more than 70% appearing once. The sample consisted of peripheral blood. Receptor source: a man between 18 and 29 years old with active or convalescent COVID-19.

DNA of the CDR3: TGTGCCAGCAGCGTAGCGCCTAGCGGGGAGGTCTACGAGCAGTACTTC. Translating gives CASSVAPSGEVYEQYF. The J gene is TRBJ2-7, the V gene TRBV9; TRBD2 matches at 9 bases. This CDR3 comprises 16 residues. CDR1 SGDLS and CDR2 YYNGEE come from the germline V gene. V dropped 0 bases and J dropped 3; count of bases not matched to a gene: 7.

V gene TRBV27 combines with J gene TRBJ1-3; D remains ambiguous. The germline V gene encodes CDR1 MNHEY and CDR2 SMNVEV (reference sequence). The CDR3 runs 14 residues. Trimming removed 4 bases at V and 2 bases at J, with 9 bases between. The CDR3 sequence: CASSSGSAGNTIYF. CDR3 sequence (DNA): TGTGCCAGCAGTTCGGGGTCAGCTGGAAACACCATATATTTT.

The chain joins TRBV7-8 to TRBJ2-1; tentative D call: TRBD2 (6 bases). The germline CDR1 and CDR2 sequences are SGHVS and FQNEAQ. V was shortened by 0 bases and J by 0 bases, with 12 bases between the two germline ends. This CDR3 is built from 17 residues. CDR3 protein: CASSLASERVSYNEQFF. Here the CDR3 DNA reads TGTGCCAGCAGCTTAGCGTCCGAGCGGGTCTCCTACAATGAGCAGTTCTTC.

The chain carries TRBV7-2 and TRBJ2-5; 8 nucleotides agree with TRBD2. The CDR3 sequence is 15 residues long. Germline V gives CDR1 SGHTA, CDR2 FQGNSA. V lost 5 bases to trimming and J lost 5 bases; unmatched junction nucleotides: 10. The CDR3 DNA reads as TGTGCCAGCAGCGCAACCGGGACTAGTTGGGAGACCCAGTACTTC. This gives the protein CASSATGTSWETQYF.